The sequence of this TCR beta chain was determined in a study of Graves' ophthalmopathy and Graves' hyperthyroidism. CDR1 and CDR2 (germline): SGHRS, YFSETQ. The CDR3 is 15 amino acids. Concerning this clonotype itself: One end of the junction does not line up with germline, which may come from a read error.

RNA transcripts were the template, and TCR beta CDR3 regions were amplified from them. Investigators did first-round RT-PCR with HTBI primers, then second-round multiplex PCR. One entry per CDR3 protein results from TCRdb running MiXCR on the multiplex PCR reads. This sample has 200,000 to 250,000 distinct CDR3 sequences, with 45% found just once. The chain is built from TRBV5-1 and TRBJ1-5; D ambiguous. Input material: peripheral blood. The sequence was collected from an adult man with Graves' ophthalmopathy. The CDR3 spells CASSLEGYSNQPQHF. The CDR3 DNA reads as TGTGCCAGCAGCTTGGAGGGATATAGCAATCAGCCCCAGCATTTT.